The 5 T cell receptor beta chains below were found in one sample sequenced in a study of blood T cell repertoires in COVID-19. The protocol was immunoSEQ multiplex PCR, while the TCRdb copy is restricted to in-frame clones and leaves out a portion. The profile shows about 120,000 clones, approximately 80% of them singletons. Sequencing was performed on peripheral blood. These receptor sequences come from a woman aged 60-70 years with acute or convalescent COVID-19.

The gene calls are TRBV18 and TRBJ1-6; D is perhaps TRBD1 (5 bases). Trimming took off 0 bases at V and 10 bases at J, with 13 bases between the two ends. The germline V gene encodes CDR1 KGHSH and CDR2 LQKENI. This CDR3 region has 15 residues. Written as DNA, the CDR3 is TGTGCCAGCTCACCACCGATGGGGGGAAACTCACCCCTCCACTTT. It encodes CASSPPMGGNSPLHF.

This chain connects TRBV14 to TRBJ1-4; TRBD1 aligns across 7 bases. The V segment lost 4 bases and the J segment 8 bases; nucleotides outside the gene matches: 10. Germline V CDR1 and CDR2: SGHDN, FVKESK. CDR3 length: 15 residues. CDR3 in amino acids: CASSPTDRVWEKLFF. The CDR3, as DNA: TGTGCCAGCAGCCCTACCGACAGGGTTTGGGAAAAACTGTTTTTT.

The gene calls are TRBV27 and TRBJ2-3; maybe TRBD2 (6 bases). Germline V gene sequence: CDR1 MNHEY, CDR2 SMNVEV (reference sequence). This CDR3 region has 16 residues. V lost 6 bases, J lost 3 bases, and 19 bases lay in between. The CDR3 here is CASSPIWWGRTDTQYF. The CDR3 coding sequence is TGTGCCAGCAGCCCAATTTGGTGGGGGAGGACAGATACGCAGTATTTT.

This clone has only one observation. V usage is TRBV4-3 and J usage is TRBJ1-2; 12 bases are shared with TRBD1. J gave up 7 bases and V 1 base, and 7 bases lay outside the gene matches. The CDR3 loop spans 16 amino acids. CDR1 and CDR2 from the germline V gene are LGHNA and YSLEER. In nucleotides, the CDR3 is TGCGCCAGCAGCCAAGTTCGGGACAGGGGGCGAGGTGGCTACACCTTC. The encoded protein is CASSQVRDRGRGGYTF.

This chain joins TRBV21-1 and TRBJ2-2; no check of the table's D call, TRBD1, against the DNA was made. TRBV21-1 is a known pseudogene. The CDR3 length is 15 residues. The CDR3 nucleotides are TGTGCCAGCAGCAATAGACAGTCAGACACCGGGGAGCTGTTTTTT. Translating it yields CASSNRQSDTGELFF.